A single sample gave rise to the 5 T cell receptor beta chains below, sequenced in a study of T cells expressing NK-cell markers. TCRdb re-called the 5' RACE reads; every CDR3 protein appears as one record, without DNA. This table holds fewer than 550,000 distinct CDR3 sequences. Sequenced input: blood T cells: a sorted CD56 or NKG2C T cell subset, CD4+ or CD8+ T cells, or bulk PBMC T cells (not recorded which). The receptor source for this set is a woman between 50 and 59 years old in good health.

The chain recombines TRBV24-1 with TRBJ2-1. Germline CDR1 and CDR2: KGHDR and SFDVKD. This CDR3 is built from 15 residues. Here the CDR3 reads CATSDRYEAINEQFF.

V is TRBV10-3 and J is TRBJ1-6. Germline-derived CDR1 and CDR2 are ENHRY and SYGVKD. CDR3 length equals 14 residues. The CDR3 protein is CAIKTPDYNSPLHF.

The genes are TRBV4-2 and TRBJ1-2; the TCRdb call, TRBD1, lacks DNA for checking. The CDR3 totals 14 residues. Germline assignment: CDR1 LGHNA and CDR2 YNFKEQ. CDR3 protein: CASSQDPGPYGYTF.

The chain combines TRBV3-1 with TRBJ2-3. The germline V gene has CDR1 LGHDT and CDR2 YNNKEL (reference sequence). The CDR3 contains 17 residues. This CDR3 is CASSLTDATSSTDTQYF.

V and J are TRBV10-3 and TRBJ1-1. Germline V gives CDR1 ENHRY, CDR2 SYGVKD. The CDR3 runs 14 residues. CDR3 residues: CAISESMGKTEAFF.